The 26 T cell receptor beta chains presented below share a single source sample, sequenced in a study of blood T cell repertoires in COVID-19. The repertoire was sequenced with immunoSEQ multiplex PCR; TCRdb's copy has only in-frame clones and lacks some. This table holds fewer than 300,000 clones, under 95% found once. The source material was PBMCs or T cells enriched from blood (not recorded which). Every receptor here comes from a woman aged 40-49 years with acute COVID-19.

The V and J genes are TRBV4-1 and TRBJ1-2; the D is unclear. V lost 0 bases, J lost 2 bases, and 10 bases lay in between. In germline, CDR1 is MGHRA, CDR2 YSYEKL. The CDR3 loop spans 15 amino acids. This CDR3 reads CASSQEGKENYGYTF. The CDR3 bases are TGCGCCAGCAGCCAAGAGGGTAAGGAGAACTATGGCTACACCTTC.

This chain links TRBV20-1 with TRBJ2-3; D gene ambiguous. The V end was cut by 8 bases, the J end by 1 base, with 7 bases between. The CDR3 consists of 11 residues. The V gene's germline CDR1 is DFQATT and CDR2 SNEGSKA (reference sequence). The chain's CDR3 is CSLLRTDTQYF. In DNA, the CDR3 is TGCAGTTTGCTACGCACAGATACGCAGTATTTT.

The CDR3 sequence: CASSQAGGFSYNSPLHF. The CDR3 nucleotides are TGTGCCAGCAGCCAGGCAGGGGGGTTCTCCTATAATTCACCCCTCCACTTT. The rearrangement links TRBV3-1 (or the pseudogene TRBV3-2) to TRBJ1-6; 7 bases map to TRBD1. Germline assignment: CDR1 LGHDT and CDR2 YNNKEL (reference sequence). Unmatched junction bases numbered 5, after V lost 3 bases and J lost 0 bases. The CDR3 has 17 residues.

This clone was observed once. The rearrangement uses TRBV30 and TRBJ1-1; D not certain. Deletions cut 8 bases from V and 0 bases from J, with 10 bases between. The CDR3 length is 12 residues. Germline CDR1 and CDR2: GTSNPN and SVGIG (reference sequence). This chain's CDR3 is CARGRLNTEAFF. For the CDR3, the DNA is TGTGCCAGAGGTCGGTTGAACACTGAAGCTTTCTTT.

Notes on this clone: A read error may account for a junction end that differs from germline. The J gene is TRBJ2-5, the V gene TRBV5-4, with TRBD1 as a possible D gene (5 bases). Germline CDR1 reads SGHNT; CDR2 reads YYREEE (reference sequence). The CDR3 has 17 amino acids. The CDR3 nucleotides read TGTGCCAGCAGCTTGGGGGGCCTCCAGGGATACCAGGAGACCCAGTACTTC. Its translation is CASSLGGLQGYQETQYF.

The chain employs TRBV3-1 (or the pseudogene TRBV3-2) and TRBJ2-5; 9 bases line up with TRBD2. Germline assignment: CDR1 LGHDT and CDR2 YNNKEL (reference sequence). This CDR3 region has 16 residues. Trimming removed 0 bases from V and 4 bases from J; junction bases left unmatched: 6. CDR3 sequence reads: CASSQDQLAGAETQYF. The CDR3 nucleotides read TGTGCCAGCAGCCAAGATCAACTAGCGGGTGCAGAGACCCAGTACTTC.

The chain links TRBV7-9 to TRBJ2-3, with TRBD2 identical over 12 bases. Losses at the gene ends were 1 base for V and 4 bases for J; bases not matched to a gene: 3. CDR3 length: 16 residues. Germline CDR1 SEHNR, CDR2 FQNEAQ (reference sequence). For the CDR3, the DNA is TGTGCCAGCAGCTTAGGCACTAGCGGGGGGTCAGATACGCAGTATTTT. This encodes CASSLGTSGGSDTQYF. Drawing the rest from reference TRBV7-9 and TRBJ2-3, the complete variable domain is DTGVSQNPRHKITKRGQNVTFRCDPISEHNRLYWYRQTLGQGPEFLTYFQNEAQLEKSRLLSDRFSAERPKGSFSTLEIQRTEQGDSAMYLCASSLGTSGGSDTQYFGPGTRLTVL.

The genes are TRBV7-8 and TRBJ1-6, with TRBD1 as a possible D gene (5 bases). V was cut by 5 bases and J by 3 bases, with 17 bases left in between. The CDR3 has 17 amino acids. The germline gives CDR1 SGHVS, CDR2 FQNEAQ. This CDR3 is CASSQSRGGNYNSPLHF. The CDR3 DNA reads TGTGCCAGCAGCCAATCCCGGGGGGGTAACTATAATTCACCCCTCCACTTT.

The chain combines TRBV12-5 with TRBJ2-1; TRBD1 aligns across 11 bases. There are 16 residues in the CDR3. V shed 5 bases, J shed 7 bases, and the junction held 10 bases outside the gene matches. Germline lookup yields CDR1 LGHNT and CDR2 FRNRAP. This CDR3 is CASGPQGTGGRNEQFF. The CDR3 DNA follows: TGTGCTAGTGGTCCACAGGGGACAGGGGGGCGGAATGAGCAGTTCTTC.

CDR3 nucleotide sequence: TGTGCCAGCACCCATGGGCGGGGATATAGCAATCAGCCCCAGCATTTT. It specifies CASTHGRGYSNQPQHF. The V and J genes are TRBV28 and TRBJ1-5; D is undetermined. CDR1 MDHEN and CDR2 SYDVKM come from the germline V gene. This CDR3 is 16 amino acids long. V gave up 7 bases and J gave up 0 bases, with 16 bases separating them.

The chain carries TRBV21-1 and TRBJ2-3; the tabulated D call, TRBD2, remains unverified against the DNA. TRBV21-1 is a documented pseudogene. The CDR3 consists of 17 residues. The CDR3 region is CASSPYHGENRTDTQYF. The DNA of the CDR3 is TGTGCCAGCAGCCCTTACCACGGTGAAAATCGCACAGATACGCAGTATTTT.

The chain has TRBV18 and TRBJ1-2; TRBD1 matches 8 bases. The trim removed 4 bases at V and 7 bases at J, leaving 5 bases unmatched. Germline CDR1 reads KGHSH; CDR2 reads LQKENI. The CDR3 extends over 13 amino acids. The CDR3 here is CASSLGQAGGYTF. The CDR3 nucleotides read TGTGCCAGCTCACTGGGACAGGCTGGTGGCTACACCTTC.

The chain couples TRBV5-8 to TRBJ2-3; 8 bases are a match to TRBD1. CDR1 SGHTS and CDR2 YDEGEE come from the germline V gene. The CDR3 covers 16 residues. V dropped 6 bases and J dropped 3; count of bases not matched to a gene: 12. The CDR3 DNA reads TGTGCCAGCATCAAATGGGCAGGGGGCCTAACAGATACGCAGTATTTT. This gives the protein CASIKWAGGLTDTQYF.

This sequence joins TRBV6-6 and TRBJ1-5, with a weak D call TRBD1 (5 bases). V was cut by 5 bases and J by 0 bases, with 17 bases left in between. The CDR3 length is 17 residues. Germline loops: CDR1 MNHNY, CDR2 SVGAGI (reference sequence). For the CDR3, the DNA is TGTGCCAGCAGTCCCTCCGGGGGGGGGTATAGCAATCAGCCCCAGCATTTT. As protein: CASSPSGGGYSNQPQHF.

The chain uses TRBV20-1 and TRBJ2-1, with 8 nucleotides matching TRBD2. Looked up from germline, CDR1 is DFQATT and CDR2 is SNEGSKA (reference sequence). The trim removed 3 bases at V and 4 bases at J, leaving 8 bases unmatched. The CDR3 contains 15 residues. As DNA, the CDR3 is TGCAGTGCTAGTAGCTCAACTAGCGGTTACAATGAGCAGTTCTTC. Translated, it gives CSASSSTSGYNEQFF.

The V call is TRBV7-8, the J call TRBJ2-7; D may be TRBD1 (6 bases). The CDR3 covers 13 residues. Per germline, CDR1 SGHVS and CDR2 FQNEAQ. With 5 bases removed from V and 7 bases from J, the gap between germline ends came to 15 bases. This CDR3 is CASSLLDRQEQYF. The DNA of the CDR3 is TGTGCCAGCAGCCTCCTAGACAGGCAAGAGCAGTACTTC.

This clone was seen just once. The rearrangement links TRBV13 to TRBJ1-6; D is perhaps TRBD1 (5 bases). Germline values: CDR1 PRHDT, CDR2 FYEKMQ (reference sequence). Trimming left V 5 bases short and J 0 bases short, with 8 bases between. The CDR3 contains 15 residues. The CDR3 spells CASSRGFSYNSPLHF. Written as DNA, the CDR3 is TGTGCCAGCAGCCGGGGGTTCTCCTATAATTCACCCCTCCACTTT.

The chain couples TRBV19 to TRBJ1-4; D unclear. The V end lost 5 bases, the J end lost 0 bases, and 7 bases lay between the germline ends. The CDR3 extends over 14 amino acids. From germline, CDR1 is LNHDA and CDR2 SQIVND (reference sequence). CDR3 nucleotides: TGTGCCAGTAGTTTTACACCAACTAATGAAAAACTGTTTTTT. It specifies CASSFTPTNEKLFF. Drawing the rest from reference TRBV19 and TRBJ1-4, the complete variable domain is DGGITQSPKYLFRKEGQNVTLSCEQNLNHDAMYWYRQDPGQGLRLIYYSQIVNDFQKGDIAEGYSVSREKKESFPLTVTSAQKNPTAFYLCASSFTPTNEKLFFGSGTQLSVL.

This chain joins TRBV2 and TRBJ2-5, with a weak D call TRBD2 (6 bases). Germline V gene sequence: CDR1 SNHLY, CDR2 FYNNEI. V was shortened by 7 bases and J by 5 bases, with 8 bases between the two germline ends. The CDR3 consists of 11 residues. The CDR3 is CASTSAETQYF. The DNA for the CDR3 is TGTGCCAGCACTAGCGCTGAGACCCAGTACTTC.

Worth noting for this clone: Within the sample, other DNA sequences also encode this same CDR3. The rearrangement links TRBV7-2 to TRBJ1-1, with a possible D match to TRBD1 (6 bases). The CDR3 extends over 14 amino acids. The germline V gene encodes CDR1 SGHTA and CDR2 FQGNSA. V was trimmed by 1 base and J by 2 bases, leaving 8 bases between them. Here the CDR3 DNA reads TGTGCCAGCAGCTTAGGGACAGCCAACACTGAAGCTTTCTTT. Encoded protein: CASSLGTANTEAFF.

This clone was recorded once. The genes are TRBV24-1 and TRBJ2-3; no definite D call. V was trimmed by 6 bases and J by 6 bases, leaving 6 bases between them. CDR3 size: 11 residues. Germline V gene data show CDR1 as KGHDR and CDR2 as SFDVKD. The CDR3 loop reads CATSLSDTQYF. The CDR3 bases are TGTGCCACCAGTCTCTCGGATACGCAGTATTTT.

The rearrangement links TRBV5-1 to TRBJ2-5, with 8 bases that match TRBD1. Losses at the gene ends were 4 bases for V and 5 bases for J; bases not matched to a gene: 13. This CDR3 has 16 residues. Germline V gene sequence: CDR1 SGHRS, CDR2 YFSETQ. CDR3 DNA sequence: TGCGCCAGCAGCCTGAAACAGGGGGGTTTCGGGGAGACCCAGTACTTC. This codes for CASSLKQGGFGETQYF.

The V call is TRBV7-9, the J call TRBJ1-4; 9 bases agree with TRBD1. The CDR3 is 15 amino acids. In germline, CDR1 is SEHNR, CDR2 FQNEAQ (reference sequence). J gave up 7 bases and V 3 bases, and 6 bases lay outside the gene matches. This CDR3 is CASSLETGGGEKLFF. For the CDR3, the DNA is TGTGCCAGCAGCTTGGAGACAGGGGGAGGTGAAAAACTGTTTTTT.

CDR3 in amino acids: CASSRRGTGVSYNSPLHF. The CDR3, as DNA: TGTGCCAGCAGCCGGCGCGGGACAGGGGTCTCCTATAATTCACCCCTCCACTTT. The chain uses TRBV14 and TRBJ1-6; TRBD1 matches 10 bases. Trimming removed 4 bases from V and 0 bases from J; junction bases left unmatched: 6. Germline-derived CDR1 and CDR2 are SGHDN and FVKESK. The CDR3 consists of 18 residues. Full variable domain (missing parts from reference TRBV14 and TRBJ1-6): EAGVTQFPSHSVIEKGQTVTLRCDPISGHDNLYWYRRVMGKEIKFLLHFVKESKQDESGMPNNRFLAERTGGTYSTLKVQPAELEDSGVYFCASSRRGTGVSYNSPLHFGNGTRLTVT.

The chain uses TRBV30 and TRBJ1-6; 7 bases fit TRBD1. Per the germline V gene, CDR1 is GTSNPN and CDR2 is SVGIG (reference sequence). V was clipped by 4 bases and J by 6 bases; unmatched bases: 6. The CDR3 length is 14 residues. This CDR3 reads CAWKRDRLNSPLHF. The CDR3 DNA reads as TGTGCCTGGAAACGGGACAGACTTAATTCACCCCTCCACTTT. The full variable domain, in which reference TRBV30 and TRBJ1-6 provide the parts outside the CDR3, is SQTIHQWPATLVQPVGSPLSLECTVEGTSNPNLYWYRQAAGRGLQLLFYSVGIGQISSEVPQNLSASRPQDRQFILSSKKLLLSDSGFYLCAWKRDRLNSPLHFGNGTRLTVT.

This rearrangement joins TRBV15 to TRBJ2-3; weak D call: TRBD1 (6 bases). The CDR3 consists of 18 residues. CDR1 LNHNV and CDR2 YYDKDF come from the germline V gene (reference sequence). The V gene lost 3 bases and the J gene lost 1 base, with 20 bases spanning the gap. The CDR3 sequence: CATSSRGGSSVRTDTQYF. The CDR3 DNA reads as TGTGCCACCAGCAGTAGAGGGGGTAGTTCAGTACGCACAGATACGCAGTATTTT.